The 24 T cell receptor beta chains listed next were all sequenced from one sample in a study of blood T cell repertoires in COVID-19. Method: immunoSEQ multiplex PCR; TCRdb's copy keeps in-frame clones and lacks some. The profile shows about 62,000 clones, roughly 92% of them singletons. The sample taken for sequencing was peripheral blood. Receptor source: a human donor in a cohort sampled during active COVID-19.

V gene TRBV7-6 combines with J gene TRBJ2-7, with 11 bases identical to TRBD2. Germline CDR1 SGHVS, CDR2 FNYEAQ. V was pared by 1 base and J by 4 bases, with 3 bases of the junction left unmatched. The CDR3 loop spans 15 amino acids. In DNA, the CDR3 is TGTGCCAGCAGCTTAGTGGTAGCGGGGGGGTACGAGCAGTACTTC. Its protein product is CASSLVVAGGYEQYF. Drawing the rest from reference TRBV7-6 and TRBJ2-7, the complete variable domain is GAGVSQSPRYKVTKRGQDVALRCDPISGHVSLYWYRQALGQGPEFLTYFNYEAQQDKSGLPNDRFSAERPEGSISTLTIQRTEQRDSAMYRCASSLVVAGGYEQYFGPGTRLTVT.

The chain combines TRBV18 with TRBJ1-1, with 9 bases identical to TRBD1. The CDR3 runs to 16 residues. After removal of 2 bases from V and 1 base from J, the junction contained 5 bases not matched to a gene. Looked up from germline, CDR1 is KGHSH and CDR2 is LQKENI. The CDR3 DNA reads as TGTGCCAGCTCACCAGGACAGGGGAGTGGGAACACTGAAGCTTTCTTT. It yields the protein CASSPGQGSGNTEAFF.

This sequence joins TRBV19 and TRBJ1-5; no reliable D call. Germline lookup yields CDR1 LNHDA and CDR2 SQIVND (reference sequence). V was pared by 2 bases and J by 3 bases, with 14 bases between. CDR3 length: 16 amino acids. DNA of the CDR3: TGTGCCAGTAGTATACGGAGGAGAGAGAACAATCAGCCCCAGCATTTT. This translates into CASSIRRRENNQPQHF. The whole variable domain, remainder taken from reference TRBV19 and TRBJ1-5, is DGGITQSPKYLFRKEGQNVTLSCEQNLNHDAMYWYRQDPGQGLRLIYYSQIVNDFQKGDIAEGYSVSREKKESFPLTVTSAQKNPTAFYLCASSIRRRENNQPQHFGDGTRLSIL.

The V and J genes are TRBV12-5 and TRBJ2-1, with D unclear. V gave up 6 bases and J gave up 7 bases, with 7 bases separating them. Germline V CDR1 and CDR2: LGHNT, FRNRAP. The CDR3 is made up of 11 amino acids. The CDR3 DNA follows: TGTGCTAGTGGCCCCGTGAATGAGCAGTTCTTC. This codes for CASGPVNEQFF.

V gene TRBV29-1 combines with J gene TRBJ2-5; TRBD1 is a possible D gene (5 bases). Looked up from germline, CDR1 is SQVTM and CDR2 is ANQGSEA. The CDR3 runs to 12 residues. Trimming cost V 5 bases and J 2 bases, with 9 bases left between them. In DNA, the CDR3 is TGCAGCGTTCAGGACACACAAGAGACCCAGTACTTC. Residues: CSVQDTQETQYF. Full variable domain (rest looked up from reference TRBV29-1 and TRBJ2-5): SAVISQKPSRDICQRGTSLTIQCQVDSQVTMMFWYRQQPGQSLTLIATANQGSEATYESGFVIDKFPISRPNLTFSTLTVSNMSPEDSSIYLCSVQDTQETQYFGPGTRLLVL.

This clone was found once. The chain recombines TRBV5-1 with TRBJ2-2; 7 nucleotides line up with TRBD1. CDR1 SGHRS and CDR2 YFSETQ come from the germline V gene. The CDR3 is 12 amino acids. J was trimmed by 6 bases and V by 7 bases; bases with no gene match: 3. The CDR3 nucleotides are TGCGCCAGCCGACAGGGACCCGGGGAGCTGTTTTTT. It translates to CASRQGPGELFF.

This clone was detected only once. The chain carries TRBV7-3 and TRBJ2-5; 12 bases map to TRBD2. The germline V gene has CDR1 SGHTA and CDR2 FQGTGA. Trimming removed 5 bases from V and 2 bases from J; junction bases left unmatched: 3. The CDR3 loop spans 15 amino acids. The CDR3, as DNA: TGTGCCAGCAGCCACCTAGCGGGGGGGCAAGAGACCCAGTACTTC. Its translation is CASSHLAGGQETQYF.

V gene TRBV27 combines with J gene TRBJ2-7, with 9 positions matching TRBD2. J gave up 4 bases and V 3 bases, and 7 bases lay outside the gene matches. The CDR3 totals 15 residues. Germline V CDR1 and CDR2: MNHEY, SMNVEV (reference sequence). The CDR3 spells CASSLTAGGGYEQYF. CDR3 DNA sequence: TGTGCCAGCAGTTTGACAGCGGGAGGAGGATACGAGCAGTACTTC.

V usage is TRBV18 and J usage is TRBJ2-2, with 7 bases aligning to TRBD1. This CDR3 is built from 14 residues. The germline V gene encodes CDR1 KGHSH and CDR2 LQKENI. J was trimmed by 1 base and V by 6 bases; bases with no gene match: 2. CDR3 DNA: TGTGCCAGCTCGGGACAGAGGAACACCGGGGAGCTGTTTTTT. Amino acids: CASSGQRNTGELFF.

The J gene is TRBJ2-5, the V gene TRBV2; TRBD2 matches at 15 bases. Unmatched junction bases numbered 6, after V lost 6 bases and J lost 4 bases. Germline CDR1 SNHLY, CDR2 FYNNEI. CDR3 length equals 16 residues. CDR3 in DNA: TGTGCCAGCAGGGGGACTAGCGGGGGGTCCCGAGAGACCCAGTACTTC. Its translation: CASRGTSGGSRETQYF.

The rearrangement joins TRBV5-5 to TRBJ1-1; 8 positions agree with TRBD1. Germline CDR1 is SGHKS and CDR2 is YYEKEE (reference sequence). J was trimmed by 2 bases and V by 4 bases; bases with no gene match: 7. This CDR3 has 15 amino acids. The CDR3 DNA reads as TGTGCCAGCAGCGACCGACAGGGGTATAACACTGAAGCTTTCTTT. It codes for CASSDRQGYNTEAFF.

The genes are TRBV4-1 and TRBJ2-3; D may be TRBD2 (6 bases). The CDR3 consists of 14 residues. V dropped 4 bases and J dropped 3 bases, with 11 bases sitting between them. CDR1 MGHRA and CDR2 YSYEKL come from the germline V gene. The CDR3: CASSLQEGTDTQYF. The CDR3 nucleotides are TGCGCCAGCAGCCTACAGGAGGGTACAGATACGCAGTATTTT.

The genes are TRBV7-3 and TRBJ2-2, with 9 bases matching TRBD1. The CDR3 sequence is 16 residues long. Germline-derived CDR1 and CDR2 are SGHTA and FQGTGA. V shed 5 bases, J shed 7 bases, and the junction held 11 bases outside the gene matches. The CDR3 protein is CASSPIGGQGSGELFF. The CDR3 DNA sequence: TGTGCCAGCAGCCCAATCGGGGGACAGGGAAGCGGGGAGCTGTTTTTT.

The CDR3 sequence: CASSLSWTGGFKTQYF. Here the CDR3 DNA reads TGTGCCAGCAGCTTATCGTGGACAGGGGGCTTCAAGACCCAGTACTTC. V and J are TRBV5-7 and TRBJ2-5; 11 positions match TRBD1. TRBV5-7 falls under the ORF class, with uncertain function. The CDR3 sequence is 16 residues long. V lost 2 bases and J lost 6; bases outside the gene matches: 9.

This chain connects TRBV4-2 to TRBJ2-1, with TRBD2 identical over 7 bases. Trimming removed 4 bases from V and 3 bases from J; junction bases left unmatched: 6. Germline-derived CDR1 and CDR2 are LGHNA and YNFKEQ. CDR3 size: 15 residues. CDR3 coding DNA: TGTGCCAGCAGCCGAAGGCTAGCGGACTACAATGAGCAGTTCTTC. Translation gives CASSRRLADYNEQFF.

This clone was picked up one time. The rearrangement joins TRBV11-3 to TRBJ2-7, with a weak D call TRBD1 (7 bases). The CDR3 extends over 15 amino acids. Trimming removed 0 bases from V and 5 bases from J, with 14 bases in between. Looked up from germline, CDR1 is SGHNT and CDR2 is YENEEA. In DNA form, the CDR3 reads TGTGCCAGCAGCTTAGAGGCAGGGGGGATCCACGAGCAGTACTTC. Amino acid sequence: CASSLEAGGIHEQYF. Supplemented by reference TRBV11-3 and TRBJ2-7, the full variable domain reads EAGVVQSPRYKIIEKKQPVAFWCNPISGHNTLYWYLQNLGQGPELLIRYENEEAVDDSQLPKDRFSAERLKGVDSTLKIQPAELGDSAVYLCASSLEAGGIHEQYFGPGTRLTVT.

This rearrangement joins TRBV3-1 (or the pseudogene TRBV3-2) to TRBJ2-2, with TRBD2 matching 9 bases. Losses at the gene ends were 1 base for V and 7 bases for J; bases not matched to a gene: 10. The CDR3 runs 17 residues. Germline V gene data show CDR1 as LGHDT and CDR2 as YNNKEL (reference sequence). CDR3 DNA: TGTGCCAGCAGCCAAGGCAGCCAGTTTAGCGGGGGCGGGGAGCTGTTTTTT. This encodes CASSQGSQFSGGGELFF.

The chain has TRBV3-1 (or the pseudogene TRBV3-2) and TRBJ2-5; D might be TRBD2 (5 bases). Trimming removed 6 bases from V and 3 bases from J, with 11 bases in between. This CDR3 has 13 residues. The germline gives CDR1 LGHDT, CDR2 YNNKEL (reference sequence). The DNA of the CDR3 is TGTGCCAGCAGGAACGGGCGGGAAGAGACCCAGTACTTC. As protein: CASRNGREETQYF.

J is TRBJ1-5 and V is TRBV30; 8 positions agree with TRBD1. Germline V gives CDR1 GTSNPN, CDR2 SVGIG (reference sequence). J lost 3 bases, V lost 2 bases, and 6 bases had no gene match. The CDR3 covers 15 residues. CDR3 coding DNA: TGTGCCTGGAGTCCCGGACAGGGATACAATCAGCCCCAGCATTTT. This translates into CAWSPGQGYNQPQHF.

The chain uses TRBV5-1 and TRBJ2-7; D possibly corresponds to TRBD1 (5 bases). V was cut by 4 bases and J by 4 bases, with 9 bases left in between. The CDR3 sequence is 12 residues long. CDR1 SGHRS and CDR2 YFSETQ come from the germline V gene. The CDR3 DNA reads TGCGCCAGCAGCCCTCAGGGATACGAGCAGTACTTC. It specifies CASSPQGYEQYF.

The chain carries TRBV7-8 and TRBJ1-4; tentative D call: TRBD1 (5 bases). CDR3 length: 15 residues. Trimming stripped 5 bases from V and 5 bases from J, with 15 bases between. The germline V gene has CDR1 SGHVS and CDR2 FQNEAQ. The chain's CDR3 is CASSQGGGNNEKLFF. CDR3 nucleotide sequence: TGTGCCAGCAGCCAGGGAGGCGGGAACAATGAAAAACTGTTTTTT.

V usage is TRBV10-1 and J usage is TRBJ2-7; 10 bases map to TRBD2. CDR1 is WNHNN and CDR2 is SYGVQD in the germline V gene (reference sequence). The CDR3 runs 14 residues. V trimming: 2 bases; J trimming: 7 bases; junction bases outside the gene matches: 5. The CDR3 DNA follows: TGCGCCAGCAGTGAGCTAGCGGGAGCAGGGGAGCAGTACTTC. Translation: CASSELAGAGEQYF.

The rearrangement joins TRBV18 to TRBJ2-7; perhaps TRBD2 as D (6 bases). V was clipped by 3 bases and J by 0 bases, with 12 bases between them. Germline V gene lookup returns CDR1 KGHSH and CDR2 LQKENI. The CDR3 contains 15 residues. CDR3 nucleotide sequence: TGTGCCAGCTCACCTTCGGGACTCCCCTCCTACGAGCAGTACTTC. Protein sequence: CASSPSGLPSYEQYF.

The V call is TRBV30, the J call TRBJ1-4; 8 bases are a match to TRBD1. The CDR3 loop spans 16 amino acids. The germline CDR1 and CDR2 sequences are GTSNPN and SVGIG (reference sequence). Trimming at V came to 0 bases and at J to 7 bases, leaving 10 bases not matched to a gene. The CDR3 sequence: CAWSVRYQGAAEKLFF. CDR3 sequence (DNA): TGTGCCTGGAGTGTACGGTATCAGGGGGCGGCTGAAAAACTGTTTTTT.